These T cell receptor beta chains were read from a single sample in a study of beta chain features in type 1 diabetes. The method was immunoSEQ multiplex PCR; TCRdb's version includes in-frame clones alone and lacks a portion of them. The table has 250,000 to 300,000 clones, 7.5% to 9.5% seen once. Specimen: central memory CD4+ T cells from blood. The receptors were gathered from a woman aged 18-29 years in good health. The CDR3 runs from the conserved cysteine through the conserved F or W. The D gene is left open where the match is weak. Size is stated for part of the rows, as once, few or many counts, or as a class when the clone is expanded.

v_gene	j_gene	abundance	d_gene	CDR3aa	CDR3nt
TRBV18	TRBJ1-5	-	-	CASSPGGGRFLNQPQHF	TGTGCCAGCTCACCAGGCGGGGGGAGGTTCCTGAATCAGCCCCAGCATTTT
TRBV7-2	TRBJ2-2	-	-	CASSLLNRELFF	TGTGCCAGCAGCTTGCTGAACCGGGAGCTGTTTTTT
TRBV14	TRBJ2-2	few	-	CASSQLNRNAPGELFF	TGTGCCAGCAGCCAATTAAACAGGAACGCACCCGGGGAGCTGTTTTTT
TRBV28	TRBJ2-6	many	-	CASSRHSSGANVLTF	TGTGCCAGCAGTCGGCACAGCTCTGGGGCCAACGTCCTGACTTTC
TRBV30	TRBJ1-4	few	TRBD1	CAWSIGGGKKLFF	TGTGCCTGGAGTATAGGGGGCGGCAAAAAACTGTTTTTT
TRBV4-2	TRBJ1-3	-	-	CASSPVNVASGNTIYF	TGTGCCAGCAGCCCAGTTAACGTGGCCTCTGGAAACACCATATATTTT
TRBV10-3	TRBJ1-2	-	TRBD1	CAIRAGTGLSYGYTF	TGTGCCATCAGAGCCGGGACAGGATTATCATATGGCTACACCTTC
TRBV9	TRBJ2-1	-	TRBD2	CASSDPAASGGSYNEQFF	TGTGCCAGCAGCGACCCGGCGGCTAGCGGGGGCTCTTACAATGAGCAGTTCTTC
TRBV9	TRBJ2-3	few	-	CASSVGDPSSTDTQYF	TGTGCCAGCAGCGTAGGGGACCCATCTAGCACAGATACGCAGTATTTT
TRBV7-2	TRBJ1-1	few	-	CASSLGPANTEAFF	TGTGCCAGCAGCTTAGGTCCGGCGAACACTGAAGCTTTCTTT
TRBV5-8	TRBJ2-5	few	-	CASSLPGETQYF	TGTGCCAGCAGCTTGCCAGGAGAGACCCAGTACTTC
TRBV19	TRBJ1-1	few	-	CASSGAWAGKNTEAFF	TGTGCCAGTAGTGGCGCGTGGGCAGGCAAAAACACTGAAGCTTTCTTT
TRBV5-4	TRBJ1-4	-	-	CASSADGRNEKLFF	TGTGCCAGCAGCGCGGACGGCCGAAATGAAAAACTGTTTTTT
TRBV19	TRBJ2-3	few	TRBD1	CASKDRAPPDTQYF	TGTGCCAGCAAGGACAGGGCCCCCCCAGATACGCAGTATTTT
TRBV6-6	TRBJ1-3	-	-	CASISPGNTIYF	TGTGCCAGCATCTCCCCTGGAAACACCATATATTTT
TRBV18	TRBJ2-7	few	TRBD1	CASSFRDRVDEQYF	TGTGCCAGCTCATTCCGGGACAGGGTCGACGAGCAGTACTTC
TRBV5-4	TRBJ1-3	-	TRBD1	CASSPRTGTGNTIYF	TGTGCCAGCAGCCCCCGGACAGGAACTGGAAACACCATATATTTT
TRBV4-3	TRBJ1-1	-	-	CASSQFSTGNTEAFF	TGCGCCAGCAGCCAATTTTCGACGGGGAACACTGAAGCTTTCTTT
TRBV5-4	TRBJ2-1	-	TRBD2	CASSLGLADYNEQFF	TGTGCCAGCAGCTTGGGGCTAGCGGACTACAATGAGCAGTTCTTC
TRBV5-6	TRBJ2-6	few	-	CASSSYREQSGANVLTF	TGTGCCAGCAGCTCTTACAGGGAACAGTCTGGGGCCAACGTCCTGACTTTC
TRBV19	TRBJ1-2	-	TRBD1	CATAQGQASNYGYTF	TGTGCCACCGCACAGGGGCAAGCCTCTAACTATGGCTACACCTTC
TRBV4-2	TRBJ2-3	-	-	CASSQDRTASTDTQYF	TGTGCCAGCAGCCAAGACAGGACAGCTAGCACAGATACGCAGTATTTT
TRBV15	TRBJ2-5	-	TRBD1	CATKTGGPSGAGETQYF	TGTGCCACCAAGACAGGGGGCCCTAGCGGAGCGGGGGAGACCCAGTACTTC
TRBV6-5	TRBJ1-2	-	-	CASRTGAGTYGYTF	TGTGCCAGCAGGACTGGGGCTGGTACCTATGGCTACACCTTC